This TCR beta chain was recorded in a study of cytomegalovirus exposure and HLA in healthy donors (dated by TCRdb to about 2017). In terms of the full investigation: According to a later analysis, one platform produced both the roughly 120 validation repertoires and the 550 to 800 repertoires of the first cohort. The study aimed to test whether cataloging public T cell receptors could reveal signatures of past pathogen exposure. A separate validation cohort of about 110 different subjects was used in addition to the approximately 640-subject first cohort. To predict cytomegalovirus infection status, the study brought together high-throughput TCR immunosequencing, statistical association of individual TCRs with disease status, and machine learning. Study-wide conclusions, independent of this receptor: The classifier was reported to diagnose cytomegalovirus status with high specificity and sensitivity in both the original and validation cohorts. Most TCR sequences were seen in very few donors, while some public TCRs were found in many individuals. The study listed 150 to 200 TCR beta chains as associated with cytomegalovirus. In vitro tests confirmed that a few of the cytomegalovirus-associated TCR beta chains recognize cytomegalovirus antigens. A later analysis had no HLA typing for the validation cohort, so co-occurrence there was scored across all 110 or so repertoires. Subsequent analysis determined that TCRs grouped into clusters in the first cohort also showed a tendency toward co-occurrence across the roughly 110 validation repertoires, and approximately 93% of cluster scores exceeded 0. The authors suggested that the approach could potentially be extended to other disease states and immunological phenotypes.

The donors were included in the validation cohort of some 120 subjects, a group kept apart from the approximately 690-subject first cohort. The library was produced with the immunoSEQ multiplex PCR assay. Processing in the source paper ran as follows. A statistical classification framework was built to diagnose cytomegalovirus status from the catalog of TCR beta chain sequences. Sourced from immuneACCESS, this table was stored by TCRdb with only in-frame sequences that have V and J called. A share of the clones is absent; for the studies checked, an unresolved V gene accounts for under half, and the remainder has no known explanation. Clone size and the V and J calls come from that table; the DNA yielded D and trimming. For this sample there are some 160,000 clones; about 88% appear just once. Approximately 3.1% of the sample is held by the ten biggest clonotypes. As encoded in the germline V gene, CDR1 is SQVTM while CDR2 is ANQGSEA. The trim is 1 base for V and 6 bases for J, with a gap of 8 bases between the germline ends. From its cysteine to its phenylalanine, the CDR3 spans 12 amino acids. Just CDR3 DNA is preserved here, 36 bases in frame from base 1.

A note on this clone: The antigen this receptor binds is unknown. Base quality data are lacking; no much larger clone is found one base away.

This sequence originates from a man between 18 and 35 years old in good health and CMV-seronegative. The chain is made from TRBV29-1 and TRBJ2-3; no D gene is confidently identified. The sample consisted of PBMCs. The CDR3 has the sequence CSVEGASDTQYF. The base sequence is TGCAGCGTTGAAGGGGCTTCGGATACGCAGTATTTT.